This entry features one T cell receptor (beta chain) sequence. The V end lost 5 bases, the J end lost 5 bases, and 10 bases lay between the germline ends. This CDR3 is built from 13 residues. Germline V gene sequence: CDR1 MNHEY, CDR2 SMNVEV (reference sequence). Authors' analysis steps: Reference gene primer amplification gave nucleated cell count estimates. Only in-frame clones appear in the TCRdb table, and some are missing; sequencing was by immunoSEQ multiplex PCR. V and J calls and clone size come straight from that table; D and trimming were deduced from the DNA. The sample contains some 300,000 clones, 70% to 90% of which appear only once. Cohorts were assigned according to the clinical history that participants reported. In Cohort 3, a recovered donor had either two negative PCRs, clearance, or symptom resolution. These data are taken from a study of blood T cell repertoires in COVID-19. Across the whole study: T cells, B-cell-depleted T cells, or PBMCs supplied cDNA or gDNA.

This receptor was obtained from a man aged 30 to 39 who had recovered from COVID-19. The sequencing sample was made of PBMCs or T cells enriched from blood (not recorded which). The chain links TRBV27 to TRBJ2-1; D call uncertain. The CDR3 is CASSLYYDNEQFF. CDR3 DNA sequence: TGTGCCAGCAGTCTATACTACGACAATGAGCAGTTCTTC.